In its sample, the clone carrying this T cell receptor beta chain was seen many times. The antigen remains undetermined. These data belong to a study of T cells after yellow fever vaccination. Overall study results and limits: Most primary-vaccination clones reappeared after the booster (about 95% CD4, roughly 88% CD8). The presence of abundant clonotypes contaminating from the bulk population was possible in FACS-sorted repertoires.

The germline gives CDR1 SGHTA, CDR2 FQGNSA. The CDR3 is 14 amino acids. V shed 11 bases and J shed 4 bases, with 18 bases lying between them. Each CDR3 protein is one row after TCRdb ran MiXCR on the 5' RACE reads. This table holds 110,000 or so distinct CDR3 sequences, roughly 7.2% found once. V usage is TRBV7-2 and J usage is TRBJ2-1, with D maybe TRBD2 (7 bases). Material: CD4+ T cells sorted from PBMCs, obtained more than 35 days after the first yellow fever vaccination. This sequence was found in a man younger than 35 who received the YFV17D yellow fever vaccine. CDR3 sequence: CAGKGGALYNEQFF. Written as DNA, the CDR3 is TGTGCCGGGAAAGGGGGGGCCTTATACAATGAGCAGTTCTTC.